These 3 T cell receptor beta chains came from one sample sequenced in a study of T cells in women clearing cervical HPV infection. Sequenced by immunoSEQ multiplex PCR; TCRdb stores in-frame clones only, minus some. Seen in this sample are tens of thousands of clones; the ten most common clones hold 7.5% to 9.5%. Sequencing was done on a sample of blood buffy coat. The receptors here all came from a woman aged 18 to 75 with a cervical HPV16 infection that either progressed to CIN3+ or cleared (not recorded which).

The sequenced CDR3 bases are TGTGCCAGTAGTACGACACCGAGTTATGGC. Translated: CASSTTPSYG. The CDR3 in its entirety is CASSTTPSYGYTF. The chain is built from TRBV19 and TRBJ1-2; D remains unclear. The CDR3 extends 3 residues past the end of the read, so its final part is completed from the germline J gene. The CDR3 spans 13 residues. Trimming stripped 4 bases from V and 5 bases from J, with 11 bases between. Germline V gene sequence: CDR1 LNHDA, CDR2 SQIVND (reference sequence).

Concerning this clone itself: The CDR3 end falls 3 residues outside the read, so it is completed with the germline J gene. V and J are TRBV30 and TRBJ2-1; 8 bases map to TRBD2. The CDR3 has 15 amino acids. Germline V gives CDR1 GTSNPN, CDR2 SVGIG (reference sequence). V dropped 2 bases and J dropped 5; count of bases not matched to a gene: 8. The CDR3 here is CAWSPTGLEDNEQFF. The covered CDR3 bases are TGTGCCTGGAGTCCTACGGGACTAGAGGACAATGAG. The variable domain in full, completed from reference TRBV30 and TRBJ2-1, reads SQTIHQWPATLVQPVGSPLSLECTVEGTSNPNLYWYRQAAGRGLQLLFYSVGIGQISSEVPQNLSASRPQDRQFILSSKKLLLSDSGFYLCAWSPTGLEDNEQFFGPGTRLTVL.

For this clone: The sequence runs out 3 residues before the end of the CDR3; the remainder is reconstructed from the germline J gene. This chain joins TRBV7-2 and TRBJ1-4, with a possible D match to TRBD1 (5 bases). Germline-derived CDR1 and CDR2 are SGHTA and FQGNSA. Trimming pared 6 bases from V and 3 bases from J, leaving 11 bases between. The CDR3 length is 14 residues. The CDR3 loop reads CASSPEGANEKLFF. CDR3 bases read: TGTGCCAGCAGTCCGGAAGGGGCTAATGAAAAA.